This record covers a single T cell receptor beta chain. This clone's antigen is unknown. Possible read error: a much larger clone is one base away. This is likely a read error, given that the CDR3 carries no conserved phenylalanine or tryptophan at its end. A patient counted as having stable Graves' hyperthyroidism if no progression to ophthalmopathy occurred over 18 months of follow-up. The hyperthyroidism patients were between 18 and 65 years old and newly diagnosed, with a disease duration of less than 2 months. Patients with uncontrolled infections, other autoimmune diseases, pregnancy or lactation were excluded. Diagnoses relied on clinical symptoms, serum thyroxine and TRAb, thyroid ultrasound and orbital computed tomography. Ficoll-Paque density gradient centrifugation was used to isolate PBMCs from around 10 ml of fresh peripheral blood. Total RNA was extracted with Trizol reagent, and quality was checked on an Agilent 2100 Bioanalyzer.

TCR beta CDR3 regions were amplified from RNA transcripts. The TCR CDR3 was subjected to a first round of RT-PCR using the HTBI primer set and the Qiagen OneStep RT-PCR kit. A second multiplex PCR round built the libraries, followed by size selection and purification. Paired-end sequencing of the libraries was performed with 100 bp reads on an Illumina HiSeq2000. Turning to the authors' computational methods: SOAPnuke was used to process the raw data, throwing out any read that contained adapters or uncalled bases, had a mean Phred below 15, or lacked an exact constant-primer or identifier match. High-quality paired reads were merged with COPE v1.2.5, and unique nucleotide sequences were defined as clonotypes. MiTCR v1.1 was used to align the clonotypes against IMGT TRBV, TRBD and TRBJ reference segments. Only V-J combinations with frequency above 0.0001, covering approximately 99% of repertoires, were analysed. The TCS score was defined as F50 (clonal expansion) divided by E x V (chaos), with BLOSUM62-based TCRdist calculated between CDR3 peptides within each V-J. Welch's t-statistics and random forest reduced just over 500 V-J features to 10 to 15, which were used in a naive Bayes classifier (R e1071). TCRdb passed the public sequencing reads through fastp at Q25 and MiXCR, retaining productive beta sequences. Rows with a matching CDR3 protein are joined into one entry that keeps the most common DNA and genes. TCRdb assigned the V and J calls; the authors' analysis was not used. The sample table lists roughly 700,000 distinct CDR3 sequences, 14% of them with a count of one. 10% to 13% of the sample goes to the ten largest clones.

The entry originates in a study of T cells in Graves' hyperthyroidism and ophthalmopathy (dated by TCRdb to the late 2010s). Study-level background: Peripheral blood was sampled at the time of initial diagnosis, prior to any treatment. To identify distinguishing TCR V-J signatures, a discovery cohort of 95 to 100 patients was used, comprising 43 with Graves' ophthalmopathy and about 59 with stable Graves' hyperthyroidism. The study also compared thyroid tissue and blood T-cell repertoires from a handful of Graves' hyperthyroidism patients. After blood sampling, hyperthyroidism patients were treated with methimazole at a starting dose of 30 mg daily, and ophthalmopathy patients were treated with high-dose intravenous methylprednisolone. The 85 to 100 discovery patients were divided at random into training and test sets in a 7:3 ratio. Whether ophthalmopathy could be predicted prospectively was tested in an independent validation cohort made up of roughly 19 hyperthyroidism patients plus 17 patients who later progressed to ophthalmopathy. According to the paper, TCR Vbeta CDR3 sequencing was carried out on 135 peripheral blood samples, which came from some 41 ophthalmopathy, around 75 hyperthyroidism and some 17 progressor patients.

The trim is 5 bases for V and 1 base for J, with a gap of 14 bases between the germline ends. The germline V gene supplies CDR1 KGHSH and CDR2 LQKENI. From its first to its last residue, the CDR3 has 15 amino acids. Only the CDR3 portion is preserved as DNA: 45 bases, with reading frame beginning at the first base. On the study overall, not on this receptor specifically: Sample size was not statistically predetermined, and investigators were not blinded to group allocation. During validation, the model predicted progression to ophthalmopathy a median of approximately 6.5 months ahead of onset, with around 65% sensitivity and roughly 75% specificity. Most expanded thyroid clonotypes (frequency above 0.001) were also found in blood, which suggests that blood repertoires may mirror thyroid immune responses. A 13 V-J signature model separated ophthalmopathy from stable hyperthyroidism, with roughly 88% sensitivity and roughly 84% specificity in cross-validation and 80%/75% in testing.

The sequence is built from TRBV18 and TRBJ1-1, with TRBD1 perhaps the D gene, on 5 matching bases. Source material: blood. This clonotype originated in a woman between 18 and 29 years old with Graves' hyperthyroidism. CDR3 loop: CASSYFGTGNTEAFL. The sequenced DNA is TGTGCCAGCTCATATTTCGGGACGGGGAACACTGAAGCTTTCCTT.